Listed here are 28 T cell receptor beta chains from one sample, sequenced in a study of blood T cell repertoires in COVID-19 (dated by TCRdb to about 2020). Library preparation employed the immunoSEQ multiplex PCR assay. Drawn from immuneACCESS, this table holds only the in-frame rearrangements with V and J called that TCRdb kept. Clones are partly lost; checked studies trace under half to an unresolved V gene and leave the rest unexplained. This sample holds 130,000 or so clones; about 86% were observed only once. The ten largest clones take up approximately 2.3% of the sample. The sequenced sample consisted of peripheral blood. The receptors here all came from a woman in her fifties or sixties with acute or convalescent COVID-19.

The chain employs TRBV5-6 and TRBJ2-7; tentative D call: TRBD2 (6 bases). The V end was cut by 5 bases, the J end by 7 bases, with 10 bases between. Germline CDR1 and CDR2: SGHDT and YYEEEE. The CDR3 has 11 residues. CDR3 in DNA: TGTGCCAGCAGGCGGGGTGGGGAGCAGTACTTC. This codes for CASRRGGEQYF. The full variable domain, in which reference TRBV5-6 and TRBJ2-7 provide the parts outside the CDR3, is DAGVTQSPTHLIKTRGQQVTLRCSPKSGHDTVSWYQQALGQGPQFIFQYYEEEERQRGNFPDRFSGHQFPNYSSELNVNALLLGDSALYLCASRRGGEQYFGPGTRLTVT.

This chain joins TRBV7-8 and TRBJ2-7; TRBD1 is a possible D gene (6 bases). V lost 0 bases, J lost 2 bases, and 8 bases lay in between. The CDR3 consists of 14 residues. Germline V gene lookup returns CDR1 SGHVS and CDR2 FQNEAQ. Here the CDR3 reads CASSLATGAYEQYF. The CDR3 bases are TGTGCCAGCAGCTTAGCGACAGGCGCCTACGAGCAGTACTTC. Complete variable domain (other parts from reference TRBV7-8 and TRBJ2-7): GAGVSQSPRYKVAKRGQDVALRCDPISGHVSLFWYQQALGQGPEFLTYFQNEAQLDKSGLPSDRFFAERPEGSVSTLKIQRTQQEDSAVYLCASSLATGAYEQYFGPGTRLTVT.

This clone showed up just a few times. The CDR3 coding sequence is TGCGCCAGCAGCTTGGTATCCTCCTCTGGAAACACCATATATTTT. Its protein is CASSLVSSSGNTIYF. The rearrangement links TRBV5-1 to TRBJ1-3, with unresolved D. CDR3 length: 15 residues. Between the trimmed V and J ends, which lost 0 bases and 0 bases, there was a span of 7 bases. In germline, CDR1 is SGHRS, CDR2 YFSETQ. Full variable domain (missing parts from reference TRBV5-1 and TRBJ1-3): KAGVTQTPRYLIKTRGQQVTLSCSPISGHRSVSWYQQTPGQGLQFLFEYFSETQRNKGNFPGRFSGRQFSNSRSEMNVSTLELGDSALYLCASSLVSSSGNTIYFGEGSWLTVV.

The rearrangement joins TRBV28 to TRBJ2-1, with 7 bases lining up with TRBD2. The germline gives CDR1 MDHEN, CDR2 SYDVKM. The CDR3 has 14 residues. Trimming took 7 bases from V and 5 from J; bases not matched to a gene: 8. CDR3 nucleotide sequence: TGTGCCAGCATAAGAGCAAGCGGGAACAATGAGCAGTTCTTC. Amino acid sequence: CASIRASGNNEQFF.

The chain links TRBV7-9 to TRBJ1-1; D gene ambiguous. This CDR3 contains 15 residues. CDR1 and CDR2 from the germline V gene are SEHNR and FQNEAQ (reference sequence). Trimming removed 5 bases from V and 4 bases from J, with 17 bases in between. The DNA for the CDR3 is TGTGCCAGCAGCCCATCCTGGGGTCGGGGCACTGAAGCTTTCTTT. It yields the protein CASSPSWGRGTEAFF.

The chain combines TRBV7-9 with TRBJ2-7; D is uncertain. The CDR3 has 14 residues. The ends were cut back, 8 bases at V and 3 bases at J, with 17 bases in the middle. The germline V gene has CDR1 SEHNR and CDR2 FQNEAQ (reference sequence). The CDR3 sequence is CASLTPPLGYEQYF. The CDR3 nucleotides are TGTGCCAGCCTCACCCCTCCCCTAGGCTACGAGCAGTACTTC.

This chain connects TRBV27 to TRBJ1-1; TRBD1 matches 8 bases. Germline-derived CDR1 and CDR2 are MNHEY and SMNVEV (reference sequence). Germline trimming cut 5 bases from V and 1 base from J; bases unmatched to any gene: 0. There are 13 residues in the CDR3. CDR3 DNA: TGTGCCAGCAGTGGACAGGGGAACACTGAAGCTTTCTTT. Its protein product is CASSGQGNTEAFF.

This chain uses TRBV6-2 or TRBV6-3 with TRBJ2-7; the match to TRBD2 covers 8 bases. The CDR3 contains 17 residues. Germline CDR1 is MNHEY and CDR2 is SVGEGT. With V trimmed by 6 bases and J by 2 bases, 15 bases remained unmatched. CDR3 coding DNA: TGTGCCAGCAGCAGGCCCTTTGGCGGGGGGCGGGCCTACGAGCAGTACTTC. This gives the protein CASSRPFGGGRAYEQYF.

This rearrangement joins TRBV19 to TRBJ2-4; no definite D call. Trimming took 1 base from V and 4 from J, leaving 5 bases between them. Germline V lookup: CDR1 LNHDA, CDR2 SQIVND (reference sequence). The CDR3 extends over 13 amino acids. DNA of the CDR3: TGTGCCAGTAGTATAGCGGAGAAAAACATTCAGTACTTC. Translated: CASSIAEKNIQYF.

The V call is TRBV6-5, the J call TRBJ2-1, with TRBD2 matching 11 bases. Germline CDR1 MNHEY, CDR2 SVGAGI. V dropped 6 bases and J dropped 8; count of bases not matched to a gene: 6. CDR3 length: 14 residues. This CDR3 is CASRSSGGLYEQFF. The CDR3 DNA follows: TGTGCCAGCAGGTCTAGCGGGGGGCTCTATGAGCAGTTCTTC.

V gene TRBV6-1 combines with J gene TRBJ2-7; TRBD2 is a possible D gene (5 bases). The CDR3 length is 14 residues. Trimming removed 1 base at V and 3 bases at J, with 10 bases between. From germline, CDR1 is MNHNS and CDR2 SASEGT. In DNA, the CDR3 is TGTGCCAGCAGTGAAGGATTAGGGAGCTACGAGCAGTACTTC. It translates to CASSEGLGSYEQYF.

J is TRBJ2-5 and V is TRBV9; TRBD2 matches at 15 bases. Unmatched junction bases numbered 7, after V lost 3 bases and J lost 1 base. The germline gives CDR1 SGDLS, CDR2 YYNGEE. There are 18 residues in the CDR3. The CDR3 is CASSARTSGRASQETQYF. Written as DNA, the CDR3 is TGTGCCAGCAGCGCTCGGACTAGCGGGAGGGCGTCCCAAGAGACCCAGTACTTC.

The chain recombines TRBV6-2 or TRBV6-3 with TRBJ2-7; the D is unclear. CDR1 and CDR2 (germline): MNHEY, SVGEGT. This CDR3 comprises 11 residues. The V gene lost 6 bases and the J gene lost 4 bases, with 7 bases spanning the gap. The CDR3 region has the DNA TGTGCCAGCAGCTTCCAATACGAGCAGTACTTC. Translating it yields CASSFQYEQYF.

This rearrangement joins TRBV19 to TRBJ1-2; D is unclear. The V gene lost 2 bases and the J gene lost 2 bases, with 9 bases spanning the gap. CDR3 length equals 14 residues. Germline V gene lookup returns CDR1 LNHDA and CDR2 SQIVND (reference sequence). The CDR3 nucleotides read TGTGCCAGTAGTATACAGCGGTCAAACTATGGCTACACCTTC. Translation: CASSIQRSNYGYTF.

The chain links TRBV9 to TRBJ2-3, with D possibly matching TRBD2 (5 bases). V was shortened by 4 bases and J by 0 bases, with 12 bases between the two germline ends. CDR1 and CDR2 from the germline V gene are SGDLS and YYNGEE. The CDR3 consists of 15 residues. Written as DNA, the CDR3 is TGTGCCAGCAGCCCCGGGATTCTTAGCACAGATACGCAGTATTTT. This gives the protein CASSPGILSTDTQYF.

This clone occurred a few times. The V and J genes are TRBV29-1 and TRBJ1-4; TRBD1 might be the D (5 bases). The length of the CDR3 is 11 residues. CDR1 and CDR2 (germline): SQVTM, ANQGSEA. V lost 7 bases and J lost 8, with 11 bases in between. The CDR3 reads CSAYQGEKLFF. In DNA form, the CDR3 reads TGCAGCGCATATCAGGGAGAAAAACTGTTTTTT.

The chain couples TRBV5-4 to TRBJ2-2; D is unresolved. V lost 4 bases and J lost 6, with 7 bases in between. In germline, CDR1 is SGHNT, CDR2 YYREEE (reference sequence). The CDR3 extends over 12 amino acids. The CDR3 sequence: CASSLLSGELFF. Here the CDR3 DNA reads TGTGCCAGCAGCCTCCTATCCGGGGAGCTGTTTTTT.

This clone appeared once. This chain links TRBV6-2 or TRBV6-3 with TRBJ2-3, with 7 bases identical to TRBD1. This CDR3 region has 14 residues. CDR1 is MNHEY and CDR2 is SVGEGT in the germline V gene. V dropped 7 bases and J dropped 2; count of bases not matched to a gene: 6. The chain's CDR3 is CASTPGQPTDTQYF. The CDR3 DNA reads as TGTGCCAGCACCCCGGGACAGCCCACAGATACGCAGTATTTT.

The CDR3 sequence: CASSFGRERSYEQYF. The DNA of the CDR3 is TGTGCCAGCAGCTTCGGGCGGGAGAGGTCCTACGAGCAGTACTTC. The gene calls are TRBV7-9 and TRBJ2-7; 7 bases are a match to TRBD2. The CDR3 runs 15 residues. The germline V gene encodes CDR1 SEHNR and CDR2 FQNEAQ (reference sequence). The V and J ends lost 3 bases and 1 base, in that order; junction bases with no gene match: 6. The full variable domain, in which reference TRBV7-9 and TRBJ2-7 provide the parts outside the CDR3, is DTGVSQNPRHKITKRGQNVTFRCDPISEHNRLYWYRQTLGQGPEFLTYFQNEAQLEKSRLLSDRFSAERPKGSFSTLEIQRTEQGDSAMYLCASSFGRERSYEQYFGPGTRLTVT.

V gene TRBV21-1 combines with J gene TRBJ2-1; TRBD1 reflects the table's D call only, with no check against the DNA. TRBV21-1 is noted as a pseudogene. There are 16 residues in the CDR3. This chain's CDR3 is CASSNRDRVTYNEQFF. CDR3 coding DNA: TGTGCCAGCAGCAATAGGGACAGGGTAACCTACAATGAGCAGTTCTTC.

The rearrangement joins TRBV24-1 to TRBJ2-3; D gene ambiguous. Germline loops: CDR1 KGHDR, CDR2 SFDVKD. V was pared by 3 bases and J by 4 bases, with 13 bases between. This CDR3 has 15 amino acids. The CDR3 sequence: CATSDASAVSDTQYF. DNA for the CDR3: TGTGCCACCAGTGATGCGTCTGCGGTTTCAGATACGCAGTATTTT.

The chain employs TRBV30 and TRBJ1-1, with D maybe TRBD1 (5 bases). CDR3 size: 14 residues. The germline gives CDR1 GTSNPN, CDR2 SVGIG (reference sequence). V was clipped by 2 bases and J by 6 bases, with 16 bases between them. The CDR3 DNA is TGTGCCTGGAGTTTAAGCCCGGGGGTCTCTGAAGCTTTCTTT. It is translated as CAWSLSPGVSEAFF.

CDR3 sequence reads: CATSEAGVGKDTQYF. Here the CDR3 DNA reads TGTGCCACCAGTGAAGCGGGAGTAGGGAAGGATACGCAGTATTTT. The rearrangement joins TRBV24-1 to TRBJ2-3; 8 bases map to TRBD2. The CDR3 runs to 15 residues. V was clipped by 4 bases and J by 6 bases; unmatched bases: 8. Germline V lookup: CDR1 KGHDR, CDR2 SFDVKD.

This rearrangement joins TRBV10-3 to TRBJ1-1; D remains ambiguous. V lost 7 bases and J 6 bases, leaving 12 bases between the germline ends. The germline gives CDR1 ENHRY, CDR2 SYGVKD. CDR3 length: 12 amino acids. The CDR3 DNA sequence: TGTGCCATCAATGGGCTGGGCGCTGAAGCTTTCTTT. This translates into CAINGLGAEAFF.

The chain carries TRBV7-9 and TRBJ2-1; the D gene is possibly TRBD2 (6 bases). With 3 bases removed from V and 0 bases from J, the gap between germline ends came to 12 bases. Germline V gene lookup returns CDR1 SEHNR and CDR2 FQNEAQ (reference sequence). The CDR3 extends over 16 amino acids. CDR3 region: CASSFAHGSSYNEQFF. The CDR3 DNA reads TGTGCCAGCAGCTTTGCACACGGGAGCTCCTACAATGAGCAGTTCTTC.

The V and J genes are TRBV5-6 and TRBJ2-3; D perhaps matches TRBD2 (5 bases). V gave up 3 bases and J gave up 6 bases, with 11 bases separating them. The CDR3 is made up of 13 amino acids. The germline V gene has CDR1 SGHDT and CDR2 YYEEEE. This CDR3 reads CASSSRRVDTQYF. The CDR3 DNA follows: TGTGCCAGCAGCTCCCGGCGGGTGGATACGCAGTATTTT.

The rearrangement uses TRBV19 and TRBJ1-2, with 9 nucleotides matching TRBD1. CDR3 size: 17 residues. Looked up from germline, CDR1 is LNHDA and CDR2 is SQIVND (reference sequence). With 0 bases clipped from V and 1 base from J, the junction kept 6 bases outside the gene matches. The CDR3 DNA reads TGTGCCAGTAGTATAGACCTCGGGACAGGGAGTAACTATGGCTACACCTTC. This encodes CASSIDLGTGSNYGYTF.

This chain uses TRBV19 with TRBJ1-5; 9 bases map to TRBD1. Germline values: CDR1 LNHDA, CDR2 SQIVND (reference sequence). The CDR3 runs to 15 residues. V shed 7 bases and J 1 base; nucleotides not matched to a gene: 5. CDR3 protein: CASKDRGGSNQPQHF. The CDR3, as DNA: TGTGCCAGTAAGGACAGGGGCGGGAGCAATCAGCCCCAGCATTTT. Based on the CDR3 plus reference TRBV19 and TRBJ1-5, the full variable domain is DGGITQSPKYLFRKEGQNVTLSCEQNLNHDAMYWYRQDPGQGLRLIYYSQIVNDFQKGDIAEGYSVSREKKESFPLTVTSAQKNPTAFYLCASKDRGGSNQPQHFGDGTRLSIL.